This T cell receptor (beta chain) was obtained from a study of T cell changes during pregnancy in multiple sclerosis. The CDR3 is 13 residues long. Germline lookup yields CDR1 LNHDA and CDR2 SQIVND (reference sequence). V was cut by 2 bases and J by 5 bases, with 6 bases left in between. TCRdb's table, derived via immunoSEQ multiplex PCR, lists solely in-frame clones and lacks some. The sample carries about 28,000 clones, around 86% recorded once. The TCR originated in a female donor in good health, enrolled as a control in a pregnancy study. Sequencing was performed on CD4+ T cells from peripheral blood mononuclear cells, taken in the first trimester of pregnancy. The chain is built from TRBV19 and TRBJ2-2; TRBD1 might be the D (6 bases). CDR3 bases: TGTGCCAGTAGTATACAGGGGACCGGGGAGCTGTTTTTT. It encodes CASSIQGTGELFF.